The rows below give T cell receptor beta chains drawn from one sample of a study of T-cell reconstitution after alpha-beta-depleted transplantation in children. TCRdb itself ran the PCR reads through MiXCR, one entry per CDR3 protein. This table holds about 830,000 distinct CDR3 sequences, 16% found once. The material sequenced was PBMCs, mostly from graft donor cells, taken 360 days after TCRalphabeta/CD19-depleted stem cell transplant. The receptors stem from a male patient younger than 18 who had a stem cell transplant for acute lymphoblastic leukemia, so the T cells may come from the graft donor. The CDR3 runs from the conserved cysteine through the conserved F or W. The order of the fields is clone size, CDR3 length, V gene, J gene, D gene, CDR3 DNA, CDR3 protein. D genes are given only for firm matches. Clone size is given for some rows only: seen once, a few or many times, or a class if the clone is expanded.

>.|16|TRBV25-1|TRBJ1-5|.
TGTGCCAGCAGTGCCTCGGGGGAGGGGACAAATCAGCCCCAGCATTTT
CASSASGEGTNQPQHF
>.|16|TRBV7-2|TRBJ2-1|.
TGTGCCAGCAGCATCCAGGGTCGTGTCTCCTACAATGAGCAGTTCTTC
CASSIQGRVSYNEQFF
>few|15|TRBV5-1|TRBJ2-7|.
TGCGCCAGCAGCTTGGTTTGGCAGGGGAGAGACGAGCAGTACTTC
CASSLVWQGRDEQYF
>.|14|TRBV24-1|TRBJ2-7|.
TGTGCCACCAGTGAGGGCCAGGGAGGCTACGAGCAGTACTTC
CATSEGQGGYEQYF
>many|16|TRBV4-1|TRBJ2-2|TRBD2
TGCGCCAGCAGCCATGCCTGGGCGGGAGACACCGGGGAGCTGTTTTTT
CASSHAWAGDTGELFF
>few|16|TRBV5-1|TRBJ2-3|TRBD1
TGCGCCAGCAGCACCGACAGGGCACGCGACACAGATACGCAGTATTTT
CASSTDRARDTDTQYF
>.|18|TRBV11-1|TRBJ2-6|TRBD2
TGTGCCAGCACCGTCGGACTAGCGAGAACCTCTGGGGCCAACGTCCTGACTTTC
CASTVGLARTSGANVLTF
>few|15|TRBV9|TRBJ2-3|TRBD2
TGTGCCAGCAGCGTAAGCGTGGGGGGGAAAGATACGCAGTATTTT
CASSVSVGGKDTQYF
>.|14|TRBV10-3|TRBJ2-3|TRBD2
TGTGCCATCAGTGAATGGCTAGCGGGAGATACGCAGTATTTT
CAISEWLAGDTQYF
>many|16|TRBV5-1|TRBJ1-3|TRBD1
TGCGCCAGCAGACCCCCGGGACAGGGCTATGGAAACACCATATATTTT
CASRPPGQGYGNTIYF
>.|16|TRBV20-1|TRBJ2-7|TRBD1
TGCAGTGCTAGAGATGTCTTAAGGGGGCTGGCCTACGAGCAGTACTTC
CSARDVLRGLAYEQYF
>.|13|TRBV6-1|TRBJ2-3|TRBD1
TGTGCCATACAACAGGGGTGGACAGATACGCAGTATTTT
CAIQQGWTDTQYF
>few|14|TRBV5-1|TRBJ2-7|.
TGCGCCAGCAGCTTGGCCTTCCGTCGGGACGAGCAGTACTTC
CASSLAFRRDEQYF
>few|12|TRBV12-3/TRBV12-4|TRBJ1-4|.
TGTGCCAGCAGTCCAGGGAATGAAAAACTGTTTTTT
CASSPGNEKLFF